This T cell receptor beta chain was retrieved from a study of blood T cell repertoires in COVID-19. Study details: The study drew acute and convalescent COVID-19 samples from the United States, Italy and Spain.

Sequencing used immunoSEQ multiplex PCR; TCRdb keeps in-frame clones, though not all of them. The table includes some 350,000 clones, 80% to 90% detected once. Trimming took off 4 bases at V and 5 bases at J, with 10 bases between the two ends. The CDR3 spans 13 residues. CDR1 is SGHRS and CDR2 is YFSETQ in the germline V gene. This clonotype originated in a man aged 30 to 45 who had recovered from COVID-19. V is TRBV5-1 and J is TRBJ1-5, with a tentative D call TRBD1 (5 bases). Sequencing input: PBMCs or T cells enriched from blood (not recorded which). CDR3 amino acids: CASSQGGYQPQHF. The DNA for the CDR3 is TGCGCCAGCAGCCAGGGAGGTTATCAGCCCCAGCATTTT.